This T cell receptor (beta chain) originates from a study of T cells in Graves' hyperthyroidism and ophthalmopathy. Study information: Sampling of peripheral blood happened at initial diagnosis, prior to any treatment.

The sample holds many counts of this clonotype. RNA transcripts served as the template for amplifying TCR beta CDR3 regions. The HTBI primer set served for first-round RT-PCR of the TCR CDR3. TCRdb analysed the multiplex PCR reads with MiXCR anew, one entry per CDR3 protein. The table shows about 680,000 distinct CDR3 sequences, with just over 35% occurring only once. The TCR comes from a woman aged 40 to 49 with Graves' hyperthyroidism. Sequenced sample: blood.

The CDR3 nucleotides are TGTGCCAGCGCCTCGACATTTTCGGGGAACACTGAAGCTTTCTTT. It is translated as CASASTFSGNTEAFF. This chain joins TRBV6-5 and TRBJ1-1; D gene unclear. CDR3 length equals 15 residues. Germline lookup yields CDR1 MNHEY and CDR2 SVGAGI. Trimming removed 8 bases at V and 1 base at J, with 17 bases between.